The text below deals with one T cell receptor (beta chain). What it binds is not known. This CDR3 is built from 14 residues. V dropped 2 bases and J dropped 1 base, with 5 bases sitting between them. Germline-derived CDR1 and CDR2 are MNHEY and SVGAGI. This entry is derived from a study of T cell clones after liver transplantation. In the study overall: Post-transplant blood was tracked for graft-donor-reactive T cell clones identified in a pre-transplant mixed lymphocyte reaction. HCV positivity affected three of eight recipients; the rest lacked autoimmune or viral indications. Tolerance: complete withdrawal held at least one year, liver enzymes staying within twice normal.

Data came from immunoSEQ multiplex PCR; TCRdb stores just in-frame clones and leaves some out. The sample holds around 110,000 clones; roughly nine tenths are singletons and the top ten take 0.8% to 0.9%. General study points: Migration into the graft, not deletion, may explain lost graft donor-reactive T cells.

This receptor was obtained from a human patient who received a liver transplant. T cells may partly derive from the graft donor. Sample: CD4+ T cells from blood, taken 12 months after liver transplant. V gene TRBV6-5 combines with J gene TRBJ2-2; D may correspond to TRBD1 or TRBD2 (5 bases each). The CDR3 bases are TGTGCCAGCAGTTACGGGGGGAACACCGGGGAGCTGTTTTTT. Its translation: CASSYGGNTGELFF.